This T cell receptor (beta chain) comes out of a study of T cell responses to AZD1222 COVID-19 vaccine. Looking at the study overall: Investigators merged groups given second doses at roughly 4 or roughly 12 weeks. General study results and limits: Repertoire sampling occurred only after the peak T cell response. Donor demographics were predominantly white British with a female majority; clonal diversity may be underestimated. Seropositivity was recorded at baseline in only six AZD1222 recipients.

Per the germline V gene, CDR1 is LNHDA and CDR2 is SQIVND (reference sequence). With 2 bases removed from V and 7 bases from J, the gap between germline ends came to 9 bases. The CDR3 runs 14 residues. Profiling relied on immunoSEQ multiplex PCR, and the TCRdb table lists in-frame clones only, not all of them. The sample lists 90,000 to 95,000 clones, approximately 90% occurring once. In the case of this clone: What it recognizes is unknown.

Sequenced here: peripheral blood, sampled on day 0 of AZD1222 vaccination. This TCR was sampled from an adult in good health. The chain is built from TRBV19 and TRBJ1-6; D gene unclear. The DNA of the CDR3 is TGTGCCAGTAGTATACGAATAGTAAATTCACCCCTCCACTTT. This codes for CASSIRIVNSPLHF.